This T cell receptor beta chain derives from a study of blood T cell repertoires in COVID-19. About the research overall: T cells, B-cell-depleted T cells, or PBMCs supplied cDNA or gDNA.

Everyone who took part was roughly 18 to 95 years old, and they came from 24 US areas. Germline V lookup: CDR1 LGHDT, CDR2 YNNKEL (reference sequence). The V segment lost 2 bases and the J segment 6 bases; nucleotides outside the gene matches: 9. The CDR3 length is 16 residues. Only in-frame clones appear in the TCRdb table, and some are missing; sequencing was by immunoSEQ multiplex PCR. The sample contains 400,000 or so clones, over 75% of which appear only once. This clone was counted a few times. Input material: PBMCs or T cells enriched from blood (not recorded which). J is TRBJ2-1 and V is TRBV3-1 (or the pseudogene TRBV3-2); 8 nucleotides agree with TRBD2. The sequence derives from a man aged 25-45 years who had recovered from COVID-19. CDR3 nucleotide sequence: TGTGCCAGCAGCCAATTTCCAGCGGGAGTCTCCAATGAGCAGTTCTTC. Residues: CASSQFPAGVSNEQFF.